The 32 T cell receptor beta chains below were found in one sample sequenced in a study of blood T cell repertoires in COVID-19. Data came from immunoSEQ multiplex PCR; TCRdb stores just in-frame clones and leaves some out. Of about 89,000 clones in the sample, less than 80% were seen once. The sequenced sample was peripheral blood. Receptor source: an elderly woman with acute or convalescent COVID-19.

The rearrangement uses TRBV7-2 and TRBJ1-3, with D tentatively TRBD1 (5 bases). CDR3 size: 18 residues. The V and J ends lost 5 bases and 0 bases respectively, with 20 bases between them. Per germline, CDR1 SGHTA and CDR2 FQGNSA. CDR3 in DNA: TGTGCCAGCAGCCTCGCCAGCGGGGCGGGAAGCTCTGGAAACACCATATATTTT. This gives the protein CASSLASGAGSSGNTIYF.

This clone appeared a few times. V and J are TRBV20-1 and TRBJ1-2, with D tentatively TRBD1 (6 bases). Germline V gene sequence: CDR1 DFQATT, CDR2 SNEGSKA (reference sequence). V was trimmed by 5 bases and J by 3 bases, leaving 7 bases between them. There are 11 residues in the CDR3. The chain's CDR3 is CSAHRDYGYTF. The CDR3 DNA follows: TGCAGTGCTCACAGGGACTATGGCTACACCTTC.

The rearrangement uses TRBV11-1 and TRBJ1-1; unclear D gene. V dropped 7 bases and J dropped 1 base, with 13 bases sitting between them. Per the germline V gene, CDR1 is SGHAT and CDR2 is FQDESV (reference sequence). CDR3 size: 14 residues. This chain's CDR3 is CASTAFRRNTEAFF. The CDR3 region has the DNA TGTGCCAGCACCGCCTTCAGGCGGAACACTGAAGCTTTCTTT.

The chain joins TRBV7-2 to TRBJ1-1; D possibly corresponds to TRBD1 (6 bases). V lost 1 base, J lost 1 base, and 7 bases lay in between. Germline CDR1 is SGHTA and CDR2 is FQGNSA. This CDR3 is 14 amino acids long. The CDR3 sequence: CASSLGGPNTEAFF. The CDR3, as DNA: TGTGCCAGCAGCTTAGGGGGGCCGAACACTGAAGCTTTCTTT.

This clone occurred once. The V gene is TRBV7-2, the J gene TRBJ2-1; perhaps TRBD1 as D (5 bases). The CDR3 runs 16 residues. V was pared by 1 base and J by 2 bases, with 12 bases between. In germline, CDR1 is SGHTA, CDR2 FQGNSA. The CDR3 spells CASSLDGAQTYNEQFF. Here the CDR3 DNA reads TGTGCCAGCAGCTTAGATGGGGCGCAGACCTACAATGAGCAGTTCTTC.

This clone was seen only a few times. The chain combines TRBV6-4 with TRBJ2-1, with 10 positions matching TRBD2. This CDR3 is built from 16 residues. With V trimmed by 2 bases and J by 5 bases, 6 bases remained unmatched. Germline V CDR1 and CDR2: MRHNA, SNTAGT. CDR3 nucleotide sequence: TGTGCCAGCAGTGACGGGGTAGCGGGGGGCCACAATGAGCAGTTCTTC. Its protein is CASSDGVAGGHNEQFF.

V and J are TRBV5-1 and TRBJ2-2; tentative D call: TRBD1 (6 bases). This CDR3 spans 15 amino acids. CDR1 SGHRS and CDR2 YFSETQ come from the germline V gene. Trimming took 4 bases from V and 3 from J, leaving 13 bases between them. In DNA, the CDR3 is TGCGCCAGCAGCCCGGAAGAGGGGGACACCGGGGAGCTGTTTTTT. Translation gives CASSPEEGDTGELFF.

The rearrangement links TRBV18 to TRBJ2-1; TRBD1 might be the D (5 bases). Per germline, CDR1 KGHSH and CDR2 LQKENI. CDR3 length: 14 residues. Trimming stripped 10 bases from V and 5 bases from J, with 18 bases between. The CDR3 bases are TGTGCCACCCTCCAGGGCTTGGGGCACAATGAGCAGTTCTTC. Protein sequence: CATLQGLGHNEQFF.

This clone appeared a few times. The V and J genes are TRBV25-1 and TRBJ2-2, with no clear D. V was shortened by 6 bases and J by 3 bases, with 5 bases between the two germline ends. The CDR3 is made up of 12 amino acids. Germline CDR1 reads MGHDK; CDR2 reads SYGVNS. CDR3 residues: CASRGYTGELFF. Written as DNA, the CDR3 is TGTGCCAGCAGGGGCTACACCGGGGAGCTGTTTTTT.

The chain employs TRBV5-1 and TRBJ1-1; 8 bases align to TRBD1. This CDR3 is built from 17 residues. From germline, CDR1 is SGHRS and CDR2 YFSETQ. V was clipped by 4 bases and J by 0 bases; unmatched bases: 11. The CDR3 region has the DNA TGCGCCAGCAGCCAAGGGACAGGAAGAAGTCTGAACACTGAAGCTTTCTTT. Translating it yields CASSQGTGRSLNTEAFF.

There are a few counts of this clone. The chain employs TRBV5-4 and TRBJ1-2; weak D call: TRBD1 (5 bases). Germline CDR1 SGHNT, CDR2 YYREEE (reference sequence). V was pared by 4 bases and J by 4 bases, with 11 bases between. The CDR3 runs to 13 residues. The CDR3 here is CASSQDIGYGYTF. CDR3 in DNA: TGTGCCAGCAGCCAGGACATCGGCTATGGCTACACCTTC.

The chain couples TRBV6-1 to TRBJ1-5; 9 bases agree with TRBD1. Germline V gene sequence: CDR1 MNHNS, CDR2 SASEGT. The V and J ends lost 3 bases and 7 bases, in that order; junction bases with no gene match: 10. This CDR3 spans 16 amino acids. The CDR3 protein is CASSEAGGQGHQPQHF. The CDR3 bases are TGTGCCAGCAGTGAGGCGGGGGGACAGGGTCACCAGCCCCAGCATTTT.

Concerning this clone: This same CDR3 is encoded by further DNA sequences in the sample. J is TRBJ1-1 and V is TRBV6-2 or TRBV6-3; D gene uncertain. This CDR3 is built from 13 residues. V lost 2 bases to trimming and J lost 1 base, with 5 bases between them. CDR1 is MNHEY, CDR2 SVGEGT, per germline. CDR3: CASSYRGNTEAFF. In DNA, the CDR3 is TGTGCCAGCAGTTACCGGGGGAACACTGAAGCTTTCTTT.

The chain uses TRBV30 and TRBJ1-1; D not certain. Trimming stripped 0 bases from V and 10 bases from J, with 9 bases between. Germline CDR1 is GTSNPN and CDR2 is SVGIG (reference sequence). The CDR3 sequence is 11 residues long. CDR3 coding DNA: TGTGCCTGGAGTGTAGACCGGGGAGCTTTCTTT. Its translation is CAWSVDRGAFF.

The J gene is TRBJ1-5, the V gene TRBV19; unclear D gene. The germline gives CDR1 LNHDA, CDR2 SQIVND (reference sequence). Deletions cut 1 base from V and 6 bases from J, with 10 bases between. The CDR3 loop spans 14 amino acids. This CDR3 reads CASSIGGMGQPQHF. CDR3 sequence (DNA): TGTGCCAGTAGTATAGGAGGGATGGGTCAGCCCCAGCATTTT.

The gene calls are TRBV12-5 and TRBJ2-1, with 8 nucleotides matching TRBD1. V shed 3 bases, J shed 3 bases, and the junction held 4 bases outside the gene matches. The CDR3 extends over 15 amino acids. The germline V gene has CDR1 LGHNT and CDR2 FRNRAP. CDR3 sequence: CASGFQGADYNEQFF. The CDR3 nucleotides are TGTGCTAGTGGTTTTCAGGGGGCCGACTACAATGAGCAGTTCTTC.

In regard to this clone: At the DNA level, this CDR3 is encoded by other sequences in the same sample as well. V gene TRBV28 combines with J gene TRBJ1-4, with D possibly matching TRBD1 (6 bases). This CDR3 comprises 14 residues. V lost 6 bases and J lost 5, with 13 bases in between. The germline gives CDR1 MDHEN, CDR2 SYDVKM. CDR3 nucleotides: TGTGCCAGCAGCTCGACAGGAGAAAATGAAAAACTGTTTTTT. Its protein product is CASSSTGENEKLFF.

This clone appeared a single time. The rearrangement joins TRBV24-1 to TRBJ1-5, with 7 positions matching TRBD1. The CDR3 covers 16 residues. V shed 4 bases and J 5 bases; nucleotides not matched to a gene: 10. CDR1 and CDR2 from the germline V gene are KGHDR and SFDVKD. The CDR3, as DNA: TGTGCCACCAGTGACGTCGCAGGGGGTATACATCAGCCCCAGCATTTT. Its translation is CATSDVAGGIHQPQHF.

This chain joins TRBV9 and TRBJ2-5; 9 bases agree with TRBD2. Trimming took 0 bases from V and 5 from J; bases not matched to a gene: 11. Germline V gene lookup returns CDR1 SGDLS and CDR2 YYNGEE. The CDR3 spans 17 residues. Here the CDR3 reads CASSVAGGGASWETQYF. DNA for the CDR3: TGTGCCAGCAGCGTAGCGGGCGGGGGGGCATCGTGGGAGACCCAGTACTTC.

The chain links TRBV5-1 to TRBJ1-1; weak D call: TRBD1 (5 bases). There are 15 residues in the CDR3. Trimming cost V 1 base and J 1 base, with 11 bases left between them. Germline CDR1 reads SGHRS; CDR2 reads YFSETQ. The CDR3 is CASSLWGSSNTEAFF. CDR3 bases: TGCGCCAGCAGCTTGTGGGGCAGCTCGAACACTGAAGCTTTCTTT.

About this clone: Other DNA sequences within the sample encode an identical CDR3. The chain carries TRBV7-2 and TRBJ1-2; 8 bases line up with TRBD1. Germline loops: CDR1 SGHTA, CDR2 FQGNSA. The CDR3 length is 14 residues. The J segment lost 4 bases and the V segment lost 5 bases, leaving 6 bases of the junction unmatched. The CDR3, as DNA: TGTGCCAGCAGCCCCGGACAGGGCGCCTATGGCTACACCTTC. It translates to CASSPGQGAYGYTF.

The chain joins TRBV27 to TRBJ2-7; 9 positions match TRBD2. CDR3 length equals 17 residues. The germline V gene has CDR1 MNHEY and CDR2 SMNVEV (reference sequence). V was pared by 4 bases and J by 2 bases, with 12 bases of the junction left unmatched. The CDR3 reads CASSSSPPAGGTYEQYF. As DNA, the CDR3 is TGTGCCAGCAGTTCCTCTCCCCCTGCGGGGGGGACCTACGAGCAGTACTTC.

In its sample, this clone was seen a few times. The V and J genes are TRBV2 and TRBJ2-5; D is perhaps TRBD2 (6 bases). The CDR3 loop spans 15 amino acids. V lost 7 bases, J lost 1 base, and 16 bases lay in between. CDR1 and CDR2 (germline): SNHLY, FYNNEI. The CDR3 bases are TGTGCCAGCACACCGCGACTAGGAAGCCAAGAGACCCAGTACTTC. It specifies CASTPRLGSQETQYF.

The rearrangement joins TRBV19 to TRBJ1-2; maybe TRBD1 (5 bases). The germline CDR1 and CDR2 sequences are LNHDA and SQIVND (reference sequence). V shed 5 bases and J shed 5 bases, with 9 bases lying between them. The CDR3 loop spans 12 amino acids. The DNA for the CDR3 is TGTGCCAGTAGTCTTCAGGGTTATGGCTACACCTTC. Its translation: CASSLQGYGYTF.

This clone has a count of ten or more. This chain joins TRBV6-4 and TRBJ2-3; tentatively, D is TRBD1 (5 bases). The V end lost 6 bases, the J end lost 8 bases, and 15 bases lay between the germline ends. CDR1 and CDR2 (germline): MRHNA, SNTAGT. The CDR3 is 13 residues long. For the CDR3, the DNA is TGTGCCAGCAGCCCGGACCGAAGGGGTACGCAGTATTTT. This sequence encodes CASSPDRRGTQYF.

V usage is TRBV25-1 and J usage is TRBJ1-2, with D uncertain. Per the germline V gene, CDR1 is MGHDK and CDR2 is SYGVNS. Trimming took off 2 bases at V and 1 base at J, with 8 bases between the two ends. The length of the CDR3 is 14 residues. CDR3 DNA sequence: TGTGCCAGCAGTGAAGGCAGGTTTAACTATGGCTACACCTTC. Translation: CASSEGRFNYGYTF.

V is TRBV7-2 and J is TRBJ2-4; the match to TRBD1 covers 8 bases. The CDR3 loop spans 15 amino acids. The junction had 7 bases not matched to a gene; V was cut back by 1 base and J by 8 bases. Germline assignment: CDR1 SGHTA and CDR2 FQGNSA. The DNA for the CDR3 is TGTGCCAGCAGCTTAGTCAGGGGGCGCGGGGACATTCAGTACTTC. Translating it yields CASSLVRGRGDIQYF.

The J gene is TRBJ2-5, the V gene TRBV5-1; no firm D call. Trimming took off 0 bases at V and 5 bases at J, with 11 bases between the two ends. The CDR3 consists of 14 residues. In germline, CDR1 is SGHRS, CDR2 YFSETQ. Written as DNA, the CDR3 is TGCGCCAGCAGCTTGGACACGCCCAGGGAGACCCAGTACTTC. Its protein product is CASSLDTPRETQYF.

This chain uses TRBV4-1 with TRBJ1-1; weak D call: TRBD1 (5 bases). CDR1 MGHRA and CDR2 YSYEKL come from the germline V gene. The V gene lost 2 bases and the J gene lost 0 bases, with 16 bases spanning the gap. The CDR3 is 17 residues long. This chain's CDR3 is CASSQRFPWGVNTEAFF. CDR3 in DNA: TGCGCCAGCAGCCAAAGGTTCCCGTGGGGGGTGAACACTGAAGCTTTCTTT.

The V and J genes are TRBV3-1 (or the pseudogene TRBV3-2) and TRBJ1-3; possibly TRBD1 for D (5 bases). V lost 3 bases to trimming and J lost 2 bases, with 8 bases between them. The CDR3 covers 14 residues. Germline-derived CDR1 and CDR2 are LGHDT and YNNKEL (reference sequence). CDR3 bases: TGTGCCAGCAGCCAGGGGACTGCTGGAAACACCATATATTTT. Protein: CASSQGTAGNTIYF.

The chain links TRBV7-2 to TRBJ2-1, with D possibly TRBD2 on 6 matching bases. Deletions cut 0 bases from V and 2 bases from J, with 11 bases between. CDR1 is SGHTA and CDR2 is FQGNSA in the germline V gene. The CDR3 covers 16 residues. CDR3 sequence reads: CASSLAPGVPYNEQFF. The DNA of the CDR3 is TGTGCCAGCAGCTTAGCCCCGGGGGTGCCCTACAATGAGCAGTTCTTC. Based on the CDR3 plus reference TRBV7-2 and TRBJ2-1, the full variable domain is GAGVSQSPSNKVTEKGKDVELRCDPISGHTALYWYRQSLGQGLEFLIYFQGNSAPDKSGLPSDRFSAERTGGSVSTLTIQRTQQEDSAVYLCASSLAPGVPYNEQFFGPGTRLTVL.

The rearrangement uses TRBV11-2 and TRBJ2-7; D is perhaps TRBD1 (5 bases). The CDR3 spans 13 residues. From germline, CDR1 is SGHAT and CDR2 FQNNGV. V was shortened by 6 bases and J by 5 bases, with 14 bases between the two germline ends. The CDR3 nucleotides read TGTGCCAGCAGTCCAAACCAAGGGGACGAGCAGTACTTC. This encodes CASSPNQGDEQYF.